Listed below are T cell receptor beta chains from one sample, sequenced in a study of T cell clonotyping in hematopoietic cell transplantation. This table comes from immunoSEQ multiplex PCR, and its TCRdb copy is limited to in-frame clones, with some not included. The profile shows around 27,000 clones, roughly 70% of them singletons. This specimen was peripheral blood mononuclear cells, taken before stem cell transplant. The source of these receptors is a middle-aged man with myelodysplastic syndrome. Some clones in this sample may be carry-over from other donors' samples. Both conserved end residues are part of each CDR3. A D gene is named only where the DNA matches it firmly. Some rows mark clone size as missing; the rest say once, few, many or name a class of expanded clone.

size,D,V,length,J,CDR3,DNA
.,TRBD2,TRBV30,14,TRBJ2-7,CAWSVSGGVYEQYF,TGTGCCTGGAGTGTTAGCGGGGGGGTTTACGAGCAGTACTTC
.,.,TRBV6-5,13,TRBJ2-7,CASSRPRSDEQYF,TGTGCCAGCAGCCGACCCAGGTCGGACGAGCAGTACTTC
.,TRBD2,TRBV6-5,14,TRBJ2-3,CAAAASGRTDTQYF,TGTGCCGCTGCAGCTAGCGGACGCACAGATACGCAGTATTTT
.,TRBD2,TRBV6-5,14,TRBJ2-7,CASRPSGGTYEQYF,TGTGCCAGCAGACCTAGCGGGGGGACCTACGAGCAGTACTTC
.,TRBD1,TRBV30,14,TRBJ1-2,CASDRGRLDYGYTF,TGTGCCTCGGACAGGGGGAGACTGGACTATGGCTACACCTTC
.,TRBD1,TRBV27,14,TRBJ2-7,CASGPGQGIYEQYF,TGTGCCAGCGGGCCGGGACAGGGAATCTACGAGCAGTACTTC
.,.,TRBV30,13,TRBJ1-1,CAWTAWTANEAFF,TGTGCCTGGACTGCATGGACAGCGAACGAGGCTTTCTTT
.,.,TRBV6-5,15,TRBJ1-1,CASSYRGAQGTEAFF,TGTGCCAGCAGTTACAGGGGGGCGCAGGGCACTGAAGCTTTCTTT
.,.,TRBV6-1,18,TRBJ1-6,CASSEEGPFGSYNSPLHF,TGTGCCAGCAGTGAGGAGGGGCCATTCGGCTCCTATAATTCACCCCTCCACTTT
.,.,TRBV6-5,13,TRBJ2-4,CASGRGNSDIQYF,TGTGCCAGCGGACGGGGCAACTCAGACATTCAGTACTTC
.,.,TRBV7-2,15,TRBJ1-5,CASSSRATGNQPQHF,TGTGCCAGCAGCTCCCGCGCCACAGGAAATCAGCCCCAGCATTTT
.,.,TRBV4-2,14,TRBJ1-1,CASSQVQEDTEAFF,TGTGCCAGCAGCCAAGTACAAGAGGACACTGAAGCTTTCTTT
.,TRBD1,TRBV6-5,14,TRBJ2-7,CASSNGQGSYEQYF,TGTGCCAGCAGTAACGGACAGGGCAGCTACGAGCAGTACTTC
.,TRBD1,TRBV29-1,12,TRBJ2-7,CSVETGVYEQYF,TGCAGCGTTGAGACAGGGGTCTACGAGCAGTACTTC
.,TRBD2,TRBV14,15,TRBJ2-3,CASSRGGASTDTQYF,TGTGCCAGCAGTCGGGGGGGTGCTAGCACAGATACGCAGTATTTT
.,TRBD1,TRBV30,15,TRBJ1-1,CAWSAPDRENTEAFF,TGTGCCTGGAGCGCCCCCGACAGGGAGAACACTGAAGCTTTCTTT
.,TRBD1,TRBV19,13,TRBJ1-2,CASSSLTGEGYTF,TGTGCCAGTAGTTCCTTGACAGGGGAGGGCTACACCTTC
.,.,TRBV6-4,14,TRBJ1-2,CASSDSTELGGYTF,TGTGCCAGCAGTGACTCGACTGAGCTCGGGGGCTACACCTTC
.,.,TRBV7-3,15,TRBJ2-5,CASSLYNRAGETQYF,TGTGCCAGCAGCTTATACAACAGGGCGGGGGAGACCCAGTACTTC
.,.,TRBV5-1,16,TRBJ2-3,CASSLAPAQDADTQYF,TGCGCCAGCAGCTTGGCTCCAGCACAGGACGCGGATACGCAGTATTTT
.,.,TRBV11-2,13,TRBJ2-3,CASSPPYTDTQYF,TGTGCCAGCAGCCCCCCTTACACAGATACGCAGTATTTT
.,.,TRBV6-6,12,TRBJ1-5,CASSYSGQPQHF,TGTGCCAGCAGTTACTCTGGGCAGCCCCAGCATTTT
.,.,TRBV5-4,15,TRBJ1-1,CASSSPRVRDTEAFF,TGTGCCAGCAGCTCTCCACGGGTGAGGGACACTGAAGCTTTCTTT
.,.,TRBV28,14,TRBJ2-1,CASSLRRARDEQFF,TGTGCCAGCAGTCTCCGGAGGGCCAGGGATGAGCAGTTCTTC
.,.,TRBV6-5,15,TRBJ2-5,CASSSLLGAGETQYF,TGTGCCAGCAGTTCCCTCTTAGGGGCAGGAGAGACCCAGTACTTC
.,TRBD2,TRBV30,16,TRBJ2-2,CAWSVGLAGNTGELFF,TGTGCCTGGAGTGTCGGACTAGCGGGGAACACCGGGGAGCTGTTTTTT
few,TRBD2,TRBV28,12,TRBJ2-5,CAGNRGEETQYF,TGTGCCGGAAATCGGGGGGAAGAGACCCAGTACTTC
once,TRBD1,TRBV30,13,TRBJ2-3,CACRITGEDTQYF,TGTGCCTGCAGAATTACAGGGGAGGATACGCAGTATTTT
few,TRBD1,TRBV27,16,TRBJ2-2,CASSLGTGANTGELFF,TGTGCCAGCAGTTTAGGGACAGGGGCTAACACCGGGGAGCTGTTTTTT